One and the same sample provided the 22 T cell receptor beta chains below, sequenced in a study of cytomegalovirus exposure and HLA in healthy donors. In the PCR, 60 Vbeta and 13 Jbeta primers were used. TCRdb's table, derived via immunoSEQ multiplex PCR, lists solely in-frame clones and lacks some. The sample shows some 120,000 clones, 65% to 80% of them seen only once. Material for sequencing was PBMCs. The receptors were gathered from a man aged 35 to 55 in good health and CMV-seropositive.

This chain connects TRBV2 to TRBJ2-3; 8 nucleotides match TRBD2. Germline V CDR1 and CDR2: SNHLY, FYNNEI. Losses at the gene ends were 8 bases for V and 1 base for J; bases not matched to a gene: 11. The CDR3 spans 16 residues. The CDR3 DNA reads TGTGCCAGCCCACCCACCGAGCGGGGGCGCACAGATACGCAGTATTTT. Amino acid sequence: CASPPTERGRTDTQYF.

The chain has TRBV11-2 and TRBJ2-5; D unresolved. Germline values: CDR1 SGHAT, CDR2 FQNNGV. The V end lost 4 bases, the J end lost 4 bases, and 13 bases lay between the germline ends. This CDR3 spans 14 amino acids. For the CDR3, the DNA is TGTGCCAGCAGCTCGCGAGCATATGGAGAGACCCAGTACTTC. This gives the protein CASSSRAYGETQYF.

J is TRBJ1-1 and V is TRBV7-9; 12 bases map to TRBD1. Per the germline V gene, CDR1 is SEHNR and CDR2 is FQNEAQ (reference sequence). V shed 2 bases, J shed 3 bases, and the junction held 7 bases outside the gene matches. There are 17 residues in the CDR3. CDR3 amino acids: CASSLFGTGGADTEAFF. CDR3 coding DNA: TGTGCCAGCAGCTTATTTGGGACAGGGGGCGCGGACACTGAAGCTTTCTTT.

The rearrangement joins TRBV11-2 to TRBJ2-7; 8 nucleotides match TRBD2. The ends lost 1 base at V and 5 bases at J; junction bases unmatched: 4. This CDR3 has 14 residues. The germline CDR1 and CDR2 sequences are SGHAT and FQNNGV. The CDR3 nucleotides are TGTGCCAGCAGCTTAGCCGGGACTAGAAACGAGCAGTACTTC. It yields the protein CASSLAGTRNEQYF.

The chain joins TRBV4-3 to TRBJ2-3; 16 positions agree with TRBD2. The V and J ends lost 4 bases and 0 bases, in that order; junction bases with no gene match: 7. There are 19 residues in the CDR3. Germline V gives CDR1 LGHNA, CDR2 YSLEER. Written as DNA, the CDR3 is TGCGCCAGCAGCCCATCGGGACTAGCGGGGGGGGGTAGCACAGATACGCAGTATTTT. This encodes CASSPSGLAGGGSTDTQYF.

The V and J genes are TRBV28 and TRBJ2-7; 7 bases agree with TRBD1. The germline gives CDR1 MDHEN, CDR2 SYDVKM. With 4 bases clipped from V and 2 bases from J, the junction kept 11 bases outside the gene matches. The CDR3 spans 16 residues. CDR3 DNA sequence: TGTGCCAGCAGTTCTCCCTCCAGACAGGGACCCTACGAGCAGTACTTC. Amino acid sequence: CASSSPSRQGPYEQYF.

This sequence joins TRBV9 and TRBJ2-6; D is perhaps TRBD1 (6 bases). The V end was cut by 5 bases, the J end by 1 base, with 16 bases between. Germline lookup yields CDR1 SGDLS and CDR2 YYNGEE. The length of the CDR3 is 17 residues. The CDR3 spells CASSRTGRGSGANVLTF. The CDR3 DNA is TGTGCCAGCAGTCGAACAGGGCGTGGGTCTGGGGCCAACGTCCTGACTTTC.

This clone was seen a single time. The rearrangement links TRBV27 to TRBJ2-7; TRBD1 aligns across 10 bases. The V gene end was trimmed by 5 bases and the J gene end by 4 bases; junction bases not matched to a gene: 8. CDR1 and CDR2 (germline): MNHEY, SMNVEV (reference sequence). The CDR3 has 15 residues. The CDR3 DNA follows: TGTGCCAGCAGTATGAAGACAGGGGGCGCGTACGAGCAGTACTTC. It codes for CASSMKTGGAYEQYF.

V usage is TRBV6-5 and J usage is TRBJ1-6; no clear D. V was pared by 5 bases and J by 6 bases, with 8 bases between. The CDR3 contains 13 residues. Germline CDR1 reads MNHEY; CDR2 reads SVGAGI. CDR3 amino acids: CASSRGSNSPLHF. DNA for the CDR3: TGTGCCAGCAGTCGAGGATCTAATTCACCCCTCCACTTT.

The J gene is TRBJ2-3, the V gene TRBV5-1; tentatively, D is TRBD1 (5 bases). V was cut by 0 bases and J by 0 bases, with 8 bases left in between. This CDR3 comprises 15 residues. CDR1 is SGHRS and CDR2 is YFSETQ in the germline V gene. As DNA, the CDR3 is TGCGCCAGCAGCTTGGACAGGACAAGCACAGATACGCAGTATTTT. Protein sequence: CASSLDRTSTDTQYF.

V usage is TRBV5-1 and J usage is TRBJ2-5, with TRBD2 identical over 8 bases. Germline V gene data show CDR1 as SGHRS and CDR2 as YFSETQ. This CDR3 comprises 15 residues. V lost 3 bases and J lost 4; bases outside the gene matches: 8. This chain's CDR3 is CASSSLPGGAETQYF. CDR3 nucleotides: TGCGCCAGCAGCTCCCTACCGGGGGGGGCAGAGACCCAGTACTTC.

This clone was observed a handful of times. V is TRBV7-3 and J is TRBJ2-3; 8 nucleotides agree with TRBD2. CDR3 size: 14 residues. Germline values: CDR1 SGHTA, CDR2 FQGTGA. With V trimmed by 4 bases and J by 9 bases, 9 bases remained unmatched. The CDR3, as DNA: TGTGCCAGCAGCTCGAGCGGGGGAAGAGGCACGCAGTATTTT. This encodes CASSSSGGRGTQYF. Full variable domain (rest looked up from reference TRBV7-3 and TRBJ2-3): GAGVSQTPSNKVTEKGKYVELRCDPISGHTALYWYRQSLGQGPEFLIYFQGTGAADDSGLPNDRFFAVRPEGSVSTLKIQRTERGDSAVYLCASSSSGGRGTQYFGPGTRLTVL.

The chain combines TRBV9 with TRBJ2-5; 8 bases line up with TRBD2. After removal of 4 bases from V and 2 bases from J, the junction contained 10 bases not matched to a gene. The CDR3 length is 16 residues. Germline CDR1 and CDR2: SGDLS and YYNGEE. CDR3 DNA sequence: TGTGCCAGCAGCCGGGGGGGCAGGGGAGAACAAGAGACCCAGTACTTC. Its protein product is CASSRGGRGEQETQYF.

The chain uses TRBV6-1 and TRBJ1-4; 10 bases map to TRBD1. CDR1 and CDR2 (germline): MNHNS, SASEGT. With 0 bases clipped from V and 7 bases from J, the junction kept 5 bases outside the gene matches. The CDR3 loop spans 16 amino acids. CDR3 amino acids: CASSEAGGQGSEKLFF. For the CDR3, the DNA is TGTGCCAGCAGTGAAGCGGGGGGACAGGGGAGTGAAAAACTGTTTTTT.

This rearrangement joins TRBV2 to TRBJ2-5, with a tentative D call TRBD2 (5 bases). The germline V gene encodes CDR1 SNHLY and CDR2 FYNNEI. The V end was cut by 3 bases, the J end by 2 bases, with 10 bases between. The CDR3 has 14 residues. The CDR3 region has the DNA TGTGCCAGCAGTGATGCGCGACTACAAGAGACCCAGTACTTC. Protein product: CASSDARLQETQYF. The complete variable domain, with remaining parts taken from reference TRBV2 and TRBJ2-5, reads EPEVTQTPSHQVTQMGQEVILRCVPISNHLYFYWYRQILGQKVEFLVSFYNNEISEKSEIFDDQFSVERPDGSNFTLKIRSTKLEDSAMYFCASSDARLQETQYFGPGTRLLVL.

The V call is TRBV7-3, the J call TRBJ2-3; 11 nucleotides match TRBD2. J gave up 3 bases and V 4 bases, and 9 bases lay outside the gene matches. Germline lookup yields CDR1 SGHTA and CDR2 FQGTGA. The CDR3 runs to 17 residues. In nucleotides, the CDR3 is TGTGCCAGCAGCTCTCATAGCGGGGGGGCCGGGACAGATACGCAGTATTTT. Translated: CASSSHSGGAGTDTQYF.

The chain has TRBV4-1 and TRBJ2-7; 8 bases line up with TRBD1. The junction had 8 bases not matched to a gene; V was cut back by 4 bases and J by 0 bases. CDR1 and CDR2 from the germline V gene are MGHRA and YSYEKL. The CDR3 sequence is 16 residues long. CDR3 residues: CASSRQDRAVSYEQYF. The CDR3 DNA reads TGCGCCAGCAGCCGTCAGGACAGGGCGGTCTCCTACGAGCAGTACTTC.

This clone is a singleton in its sample. The chain is built from TRBV28 and TRBJ1-2, with 12 nucleotides matching TRBD1. Germline CDR1 and CDR2: MDHEN and SYDVKM. This CDR3 comprises 15 residues. The trim removed 5 bases at V and 4 bases at J, leaving 5 bases unmatched. In DNA, the CDR3 is TGTGCCAGCAGTCGGGGACAGGGGGCAGGCTATGGCTACACCTTC. Protein product: CASSRGQGAGYGYTF.

The chain carries TRBV5-1 and TRBJ2-6, with D maybe TRBD2 (6 bases). The germline CDR1 and CDR2 sequences are SGHRS and YFSETQ. Trimming left V 0 bases short and J 1 base short, with 14 bases between. The CDR3 is 18 amino acids. CDR3: CASSLAGPRGSGANVLTF. The CDR3 DNA reads TGCGCCAGCAGCTTGGCGGGGCCTCGGGGGTCTGGGGCCAACGTCCTGACTTTC.

This rearrangement joins TRBV6-6 to TRBJ1-3, with no clear D. Trimming pared 6 bases from V and 0 bases from J, leaving 9 bases between. Germline loops: CDR1 MNHNY, CDR2 SVGAGI (reference sequence). The CDR3 spans 14 residues. CDR3 bases: TGTGCCAGCAGGCTTACGGTCTCTGGAAACACCATATATTTT. It translates to CASRLTVSGNTIYF.

The chain employs TRBV18 and TRBJ2-7, with D possibly being TRBD1 (6 bases). The CDR3 spans 14 residues. Trimming removed 3 bases from V and 2 bases from J, with 11 bases in between. CDR1 and CDR2 from the germline V gene are KGHSH and LQKENI. CDR3: CASSPGAGAYEQYF. The CDR3 DNA is TGTGCCAGCTCACCGGGGGCCGGGGCCTACGAGCAGTACTTC.

In its sample, this clone was seen once. The J gene is TRBJ2-2, the V gene TRBV9, with 15 bases lining up with TRBD2. Trimming cost V 5 bases and J 8 bases; bases outside gene matches: 7. Germline CDR1 and CDR2: SGDLS and YYNGEE. CDR3 length equals 16 residues. CDR3: CASRAGLAGGMGELFF. The CDR3 DNA sequence: TGTGCCAGCAGAGCGGGACTAGCGGGGGGCATGGGGGAGCTGTTTTTT. Complete variable domain (other parts from reference TRBV9 and TRBJ2-2): DSGVTQTPKHLITATGQRVTLRCSPRSGDLSVYWYQQSLDQGLQFLIQYYNGEERAKGNILERFSAQQFPDLHSELNLSSLELGDSALYFCASRAGLAGGMGELFFGEGSRLTVL.